This record looks at one T cell receptor (beta chain) sequence and its context. These data are taken from a study of monozygotic twins with inflammatory bowel disease. No DNA is given; TCRdb re-called the 5' RACE reads and lists each CDR3 protein once. Recorded for this sample: about 99,000 distinct CDR3 sequences. The sequenced sample consisted of blood. This TCR came from a human donor with ulcerative colitis or Crohn's disease, or a healthy co-twin of an affected twin (not recorded which).

CDR3 residues: CATRIKPGQETLNTEAFF. V gene TRBV15 combines with J gene TRBJ1-1; TCRdb names TRBD1, which stays unverified in the absence of DNA. The CDR3 is 18 residues long. Germline V lookup: CDR1 LNHNV, CDR2 YYDKDF (reference sequence). Full variable domain (rest looked up from reference TRBV15 and TRBJ1-1): DAMVIQNPRYQVTQFGKPVTLSCSQTLNHNVMYWYQQKSSQAPKLLFHYYDKDFNNEADTPDNFQSRRPNTSFCFLDIRSPGLGDTAMYLCATRIKPGQETLNTEAFFGQGTRLTVV.